The 26 T cell receptor beta chains below come from one sample, sequenced in a study of blood T cells in healthy people across ages. A second roughly 7 to 12 cycle PCR used barcoded and J-beta primers. A single record per CDR3 protein comes from TCRdb applying MiXCR to the 5' RACE reads. Altogether 450,000 to 650,000 distinct CDR3 sequences are present, 24% being singletons, with the ten largest covering just over 8.5%. The same sample was also studied in work on T cells of mothers and their children.

Material for sequencing was blood. The receptors stem from a boy aged 5-17 years in good health.

A note on this clonotype: At one end the junction does not follow the germline gene, possibly because of a read error. This chain uses TRBV4-1 with TRBJ2-1; 14 bases are a match to TRBD2. This CDR3 spans 16 amino acids. Germline V CDR1 and CDR2: MGHRA, YSYEKL. The CDR3 here is CASSPGTSGSWDEQLF. CDR3 bases: TGCGCCAGCAGCCCGGGGACTAGCGGGAGTTGGGATGAGCAGCTCTTC.

The chain links TRBV28 to TRBJ2-5; the match to TRBD1 covers 10 bases. Gene TRBJ2-7 matches the end of the DNA better, so the J call may be wrong. This CDR3 has 14 residues. Germline lookup yields CDR1 MDHEN and CDR2 SYDVKM. In DNA, the CDR3 is TGTGCCAGCAGGTTCGGGACAGGGGTCTACGAGCAGTACTTC. Protein: CASRFGTGVYEQYF.

The chain recombines TRBV28 with TRBJ2-1; 10 bases are a match to TRBD2. The CDR3 loop spans 17 amino acids. V gave up 3 bases and J gave up 6 bases; unmatched junction bases: 11. Germline V lookup: CDR1 MDHEN, CDR2 SYDVKM. This CDR3 is CASSFAPFTSGVNEQFF. Written as DNA, the CDR3 is TGTGCCAGCAGTTTCGCCCCTTTTACTAGCGGGGTCAATGAGCAGTTCTTC.

This clonotype came up many times. The rearrangement links TRBV18 to TRBJ2-5; 8 bases fit TRBD1. The end of the DNA is better explained by TRBJ2-7, so the J call may be wrong. Looked up from germline, CDR1 is KGHSH and CDR2 is LQKENI. This CDR3 comprises 15 residues. Here the CDR3 reads CASSPTGGSSYEQYF. CDR3 bases: TGTGCCAGCTCGCCCACAGGGGGAAGCTCCTACGAGCAGTACTTC.

V gene TRBV12-3 or TRBV12-4 combines with J gene TRBJ1-4; D is unclear. This CDR3 is 13 amino acids long. Trimming stripped 3 bases from V and 11 bases from J, with 13 bases between. The CDR3 DNA reads TGTGCCAGCAGTTTCACGAGGGCGCGGAAACTGTTTTTT. Its translation is CASSFTRARKLFF.

CDR3: CATESMGGGNQDTQYF. The CDR3 DNA reads as TGTGCCACCGAATCCATGGGCGGGGGGAATCAAGATACGCAGTATTTT. The V gene is TRBV11-2, the J gene TRBJ2-3, with TRBD2 matching 8 bases. V lost 10 bases to trimming and J lost 5 bases; unmatched junction nucleotides: 17. CDR3 length: 16 amino acids. CDR1 and CDR2 from the germline V gene are SGHAT and FQNNGV.

The gene calls are TRBV7-8 and TRBJ2-1; 8 bases fit TRBD1. Germline loops: CDR1 SGHVS, CDR2 FQNEAQ. Trimming at V came to 5 bases and at J to 7 bases, leaving 13 bases not matched to a gene. The CDR3 sequence is 16 residues long. The CDR3 here is CASSPGQGRLGNEQFF. CDR3 sequence (DNA): TGTGCCAGCAGCCCTGGACAGGGTAGACTCGGGAATGAGCAGTTCTTC. The complete variable domain, with remaining parts taken from reference TRBV7-8 and TRBJ2-1, reads GAGVSQSPRYKVAKRGQDVALRCDPISGHVSLFWYQQALGQGPEFLTYFQNEAQLDKSGLPSDRFFAERPEGSVSTLKIQRTQQEDSAVYLCASSPGQGRLGNEQFFGPGTRLTVL.

This chain links TRBV4-2 with TRBJ2-6; 10 positions match TRBD2. Losses at the gene ends were 6 bases for V and 0 bases for J; bases not matched to a gene: 8. Germline V lookup: CDR1 LGHNA, CDR2 YNFKEQ. There are 18 residues in the CDR3. CDR3 DNA: TGTGCCAGCAGTCGCGGGACTAGCGATTACTCTGGGGCCAACGTCCTGACTTTC. It is translated as CASSRGTSDYSGANVLTF.

The chain links TRBV20-1 to TRBJ2-1, with D perhaps matching TRBD2 (5 bases). The CDR3 is made up of 15 amino acids. From germline, CDR1 is DFQATT and CDR2 SNEGSKA (reference sequence). Trimming cost V 0 bases and J 2 bases, with 11 bases left between them. The CDR3 is CSARDRGLAYNEQFF. In nucleotides, the CDR3 is TGCAGTGCTAGAGATCGGGGTTTGGCCTACAATGAGCAGTTCTTC.

The sample holds a few counts of this clonotype. The chain employs TRBV28 and TRBJ1-2; 7 bases fit TRBD1. J lost 5 bases, V lost 4 bases, and 16 bases had no gene match. CDR1 is MDHEN, CDR2 SYDVKM, per germline. The CDR3 length is 17 residues. The CDR3 here is CASSSGQQLLRRYGYTF. The CDR3 nucleotides read TGTGCCAGCAGTTCGGGACAGCAGCTCCTAAGAAGATATGGCTACACCTTC.

This clonotype has just one count. This rearrangement joins TRBV13 to TRBJ2-4; D is uncertain. V dropped 8 bases and J dropped 1 base, with 3 bases sitting between them. Germline V lookup: CDR1 PRHDT, CDR2 FYEKMQ (reference sequence). This CDR3 has 11 residues. CDR3 region: CASGAKNIQYF. As DNA, the CDR3 is TGTGCCAGCGGGGCCAAAAACATTCAGTACTTC.

The V and J genes are TRBV27 and TRBJ2-5; tentatively, D is TRBD1 (8 bases). The CDR3 covers 16 residues. Germline V CDR1 and CDR2: MNHEY, SMNVEV (reference sequence). V was shortened by 5 bases and J by 4 bases, with 20 bases between the two germline ends. The CDR3 protein is CASSLNRGGDRETQYF. The CDR3 DNA sequence: TGTGCCAGCAGTCTCAACAGGGGGGGAGATCGAGAGACCCAGTACTTC.

There are a few counts of this clonotype. The chain uses TRBV2 and TRBJ2-7; 8 positions match TRBD2. CDR1 is SNHLY, CDR2 FYNNEI, per germline. The V gene end was trimmed by 6 bases and the J gene end by 7 bases; junction bases not matched to a gene: 11. The CDR3 has 14 residues. The CDR3 reads CASRVPAGVREQYF. The DNA for the CDR3 is TGTGCCAGCAGGGTTCCAGCGGGAGTCAGAGAGCAGTACTTC. The entire variable domain, with the rest obtained from reference TRBV2 and TRBJ2-7, is as follows: EPEVTQTPSHQVTQMGQEVILRCVPISNHLYFYWYRQILGQKVEFLVSFYNNEISEKSEIFDDQFSVERPDGSNFTLKIRSTKLEDSAMYFCASRVPAGVREQYFGPGTRLTVT.

This clonotype was recorded at least ten times. The chain uses TRBV7-2 and TRBJ2-4; D could derive from TRBD1 or TRBD2 (6 bases each). Trimming took off 5 bases at V and 2 bases at J, with 13 bases between the two ends. CDR1 SGHTA and CDR2 FQGNSA come from the germline V gene. The CDR3 is made up of 15 amino acids. Here the CDR3 reads CASSLGGNTKNIQYF. Here the CDR3 DNA reads TGTGCCAGCAGCCTGGGGGGCAATACCAAAAACATTCAGTACTTC.

This clonotype was counted only a few times. The chain links TRBV6-7 to TRBJ2-5; D may be TRBD1 (6 bases). The assigned J gene may be wrong: the sequence end matches TRBJ2-7 better. TRBV6-7 is designated an ORF whose function remains uncertain. This CDR3 contains 15 residues. The DNA of the CDR3 is TGTGCCAGCCTACCACGAAGGGACATTCCCGTCGAGCAGTACTTC. Its protein is CASLPRRDIPVEQYF.

This clonotype was seen more than once but under ten times. The chain recombines TRBV7-8 with TRBJ2-1; 8 nucleotides match TRBD2. V shed 1 base and J 6 bases; nucleotides not matched to a gene: 2. Germline CDR1 and CDR2: SGHVS and FQNEAQ. The CDR3 spans 14 residues. CDR3 coding DNA: TGTGCCAGCAGCTTAGTAGGGACTAGCAATGAGCAGTTCTTC. It codes for CASSLVGTSNEQFF.

This clonotype showed up just a few times. The rearrangement joins TRBV9 to TRBJ2-5; TRBD1 or TRBD2 may be the D gene (5 bases each). The J call may be wrong; the DNA end is better matched by TRBJ2-1. The germline V gene encodes CDR1 SGDLS and CDR2 YYNGEE. This CDR3 has 15 amino acids. The CDR3 bases are TGTGCCAGCAGCCTCGGGACCGAGCGAATGGATGAGCAGTTCTTC. This encodes CASSLGTERMDEQFF.

This clonotype was seen more than once but under ten times. The chain couples TRBV7-9 to TRBJ1-4, with 9 bases matching TRBD1. The V gene end was trimmed by 4 bases and the J gene end by 8 bases; junction bases not matched to a gene: 5. The CDR3 covers 14 residues. Germline V CDR1 and CDR2: SEHNR, FQNEAQ (reference sequence). CDR3 in amino acids: CASSSRDRDEKLFF. As DNA, the CDR3 is TGTGCCAGCAGCTCGAGGGACAGGGACGAAAAACTGTTTTTT.

The rearrangement links TRBV15 to TRBJ2-3, with D unclear. There are 13 residues in the CDR3. V was clipped by 4 bases and J by 6 bases, with 11 bases between them. CDR1 is LNHNV and CDR2 is YYDKDF in the germline V gene (reference sequence). This chain's CDR3 is CATSMILEDTQYF. In DNA form, the CDR3 reads TGTGCCACCAGCATGATTTTGGAGGATACGCAGTATTTT. Supplemented by reference TRBV15 and TRBJ2-3, the full variable domain reads DAMVIQNPRYQVTQFGKPVTLSCSQTLNHNVMYWYQQKSSQAPKLLFHYYDKDFNNEADTPDNFQSRRPNTSFCFLDIRSPGLGDTAMYLCATSMILEDTQYFGPGTRLTVL.

This clonotype was seen at least ten times. The chain couples TRBV10-3 to TRBJ2-5; 13 nucleotides agree with TRBD2. Unmatched junction bases numbered 6, after V lost 3 bases and J lost 5 bases. Germline CDR1 ENHRY, CDR2 SYGVKD. The CDR3 loop spans 16 amino acids. CDR3 in DNA: TGTGCCATCAGTGAAAGGACTAGCGGGAGAGGGGAGACCCAGTACTTC. Protein product: CAISERTSGRGETQYF.

In this sample, this clonotype turned up many times. J is TRBJ2-7 and V is TRBV9, with D perhaps TRBD2 (5 bases). In germline, CDR1 is SGDLS, CDR2 YYNGEE. This CDR3 is 11 amino acids long. V lost 7 bases to trimming and J lost 1 base, with 6 bases between them. DNA for the CDR3: TGTGCCAGCGGGAGTTCCTACGAGCAGTACTTC. It encodes CASGSSYEQYF.

This chain uses TRBV20-1 with TRBJ2-5, with D hard to call. The CDR3 totals 13 residues. Germline values: CDR1 DFQATT, CDR2 SNEGSKA (reference sequence). Trimming shortened V by 0 bases and J by 5 bases, and 10 bases separated the two germline ends. CDR3: CSARDRSGETQYF. The CDR3 DNA reads as TGCAGTGCTAGAGATCGTAGTGGGGAGACCCAGTACTTC.

This clonotype was recorded many times. The chain couples TRBV4-1 to TRBJ2-7; a possible D gene is TRBD1 (6 bases). CDR3 length equals 14 residues. V dropped 1 base and J dropped 3 bases, with 10 bases sitting between them. Germline assignment: CDR1 MGHRA and CDR2 YSYEKL. The CDR3 DNA follows: TGCGCCAGCAGCCAAGGGGCAGGGGACTACGAGCAGTACTTC. It is translated as CASSQGAGDYEQYF.

This clonotype occurred a few times. The chain recombines TRBV3-1 with TRBJ1-2, with 9 bases lining up with TRBD1. There are 14 residues in the CDR3. V dropped 8 bases and J dropped 4; count of bases not matched to a gene: 8. From germline, CDR1 is LGHDT and CDR2 YNNKEL (reference sequence). This chain's CDR3 is CASGTDRGFYGYTF. DNA for the CDR3: TGTGCCAGCGGCACTGACAGGGGGTTCTATGGCTACACCTTC.

In its sample, this clonotype was seen a few times. This chain uses TRBV20-1 with TRBJ2-3, with a tentative D call TRBD1 (5 bases). Germline CDR1 and CDR2: DFQATT and SNEGSKA (reference sequence). V dropped 8 bases and J dropped 3 bases, with 18 bases sitting between them. The CDR3 loop spans 14 amino acids. In DNA, the CDR3 is TGCAGTTCGACCCTTTGGGGCCGGACAGATACGCAGTATTTT. The encoded protein is CSSTLWGRTDTQYF.

A few counts support this clonotype. J is TRBJ2-5 and V is TRBV10-3; D remains unclear. The DNA end lines up better with TRBJ2-7; the J call may be wrong. The CDR3 is made up of 14 amino acids. The germline V gene has CDR1 ENHRY and CDR2 SYGVKD. The CDR3 nucleotides are TGTGCCATCAGTGAGTCCCCTGGCAGGCACGAGCAGTACTTC. It is translated as CAISESPGRHEQYF.